Shown below are 10 T cell receptor beta chains from a single sample sequenced in a study of blood T cells in healthy people across ages. Primers used in a second PCR of roughly 6 to 11 cycles were a sample-barcoded 5' primer and a J-beta primer mix. Using its own MiXCR run on the 5' RACE reads, TCRdb lists one record per CDR3 protein. The sample lists 2 million or so distinct CDR3 sequences, about 49% occurring once. The specimen was blood. Receptor source: a woman aged 40 to 55 in good health.

The rearrangement links TRBV21-1 to TRBJ2-5; TRBD2, as called in the table, went unchecked against the DNA. TRBV21-1 is assigned pseudogene status. The CDR3 totals 17 residues. DNA of the CDR3: TGTGCCAGCAGCAAGAGGGAGACTAGCGGGGGGCGAGAGACCCAGTACTTC. Amino acids: CASSKRETSGGRETQYF.

This clonotype was seen more than once but under ten times. The chain combines TRBV25-1 with TRBJ2-1, with D hard to call. The V and J ends lost 2 bases and 5 bases respectively, with 13 bases between them. The germline CDR1 and CDR2 sequences are MGHDK and SYGVNS. The CDR3 length is 15 residues. The CDR3 region has the DNA TGTGCCAGCAGTGAACATTCCCCGCATCACAATGAGCAGTTCTTC. Translating it yields CASSEHSPHHNEQFF.

V usage is TRBV28 and J usage is TRBJ1-6; D is undetermined. CDR3 length equals 14 residues. Between the trimmed V and J ends, which lost 5 bases and 11 bases, there was a span of 16 bases. The germline V gene encodes CDR1 MDHEN and CDR2 SYDVKM. DNA for the CDR3: TGTGCCAGCAGTCCGGAGACGGTTTCGACACCCCTCCACTTT. This sequence encodes CASSPETVSTPLHF.

This clonotype showed up just a few times. The chain's CDR3 is CASSQAQGGTQYF. In nucleotides, the CDR3 is TGTGCCAGCAGCCAAGCGCAGGGGGGGACCCAGTACTTC. The rearrangement uses TRBV4-2 and TRBJ2-5; maybe TRBD1 (7 bases). Germline V lookup: CDR1 LGHNA, CDR2 YNFKEQ. The CDR3 consists of 13 residues. With 1 base removed from V and 7 bases from J, the gap between germline ends came to 10 bases.

The chain combines TRBV20-1 with TRBJ2-7; 14 positions agree with TRBD2. Germline CDR1 DFQATT, CDR2 SNEGSKA (reference sequence). The CDR3 spans 18 residues. The V and J ends lost 0 bases and 7 bases, in that order; junction bases with no gene match: 14. Here the CDR3 DNA reads TGCAGTGCTAGAGATCGCCGACTAGCGGGGGGGGCGTACAATGAGCAGTACTTC. The encoded protein is CSARDRRLAGGAYNEQYF.

V is TRBV7-2 and J is TRBJ1-1, with 8 bases aligning to TRBD1. CDR1 and CDR2 from the germline V gene are SGHTA and FQGNSA. This CDR3 spans 15 amino acids. V lost 0 bases and J lost 5; bases outside the gene matches: 5. The CDR3 nucleotides read TGTGCCAGCAGCTTAGCCCACAGGGGGGCGACTGAAGCTTTCTTT. Translation gives CASSLAHRGATEAFF. The whole variable domain, filled in from reference TRBV7-2 and TRBJ1-1, reads GAGVSQSPSNKVTEKGKDVELRCDPISGHTALYWYRQSLGQGLEFLIYFQGNSAPDKSGLPSDRFSAERTGGSVSTLTIQRTQQEDSAVYLCASSLAHRGATEAFFGQGTRLTVV.

CDR3 in DNA: TGCGCCAGCAGCTCATGGACTAGCGGGGGGGCCAACGAGCAGTTCTTC. Translating gives CASSSWTSGGANEQFF. The chain carries TRBV5-1 and TRBJ2-1, with 15 bases identical to TRBD2. Germline trimming cut 3 bases from V and 10 bases from J; bases unmatched to any gene: 8. Per the germline V gene, CDR1 is SGHRS and CDR2 is YFSETQ. CDR3 length equals 16 residues.

The V gene is TRBV20-1, the J gene TRBJ2-3, with a possible D match to TRBD1 (6 bases). Germline V gene sequence: CDR1 DFQATT, CDR2 SNEGSKA (reference sequence). This CDR3 has 13 residues. The ends were cut back, 3 bases at V and 1 base at J, with 8 bases in the middle. The CDR3 DNA reads TGCAGTGCTAGGTACAGGGGCACAGATACGCAGTATTTT. Its protein product is CSARYRGTDTQYF.

The chain carries TRBV7-2 and TRBJ2-5, with D unclear. The CDR3 spans 13 residues. V gave up 4 bases and J gave up 4 bases, with 10 bases separating them. CDR1 and CDR2 from the germline V gene are SGHTA and FQGNSA. The CDR3, as DNA: TGTGCCAGCAGCTGGATATTCGGAGAGACCCAGTACTTC. Protein sequence: CASSWIFGETQYF.

The chain recombines TRBV6-1 with TRBJ2-5; 8 nucleotides align to TRBD1. CDR1 and CDR2 from the germline V gene are MNHNS and SASEGT. The trim removed 4 bases at V and 5 bases at J, leaving 6 bases unmatched. This CDR3 spans 14 amino acids. CDR3 sequence: CASSGGQGRETQYF. CDR3 DNA: TGTGCCAGCAGTGGAGGACAGGGCCGGGAGACCCAGTACTTC.